A single sample gave rise to the 13 T cell receptor beta chains below, sequenced in a study of cytomegalovirus exposure and HLA in healthy donors. The PCR used 60 Vbeta and 13 Jbeta primers. The method was immunoSEQ multiplex PCR; TCRdb's version includes in-frame clones alone and lacks a portion of them. The sample records 100,000 to 150,000 clones, 80% being singletons. Source material: PBMCs. Source of these receptors: a man under 40 in good health and CMV-seropositive.

The rearrangement links TRBV7-3 to TRBJ1-1; 10 nucleotides match TRBD1. J was trimmed by 10 bases and V by 5 bases; bases with no gene match: 10. The CDR3 length is 14 residues. Germline loops: CDR1 SGHTA, CDR2 FQGTGA. The CDR3 reads CASSPGQGSAGAFF. The CDR3 DNA is TGTGCCAGCAGCCCGGGACAGGGGTCTGCAGGAGCTTTCTTT.

The chain joins TRBV28 to TRBJ1-5; D is uncertain. Trimming stripped 3 bases from V and 3 bases from J, with 9 bases between. Germline assignment: CDR1 MDHEN and CDR2 SYDVKM. This CDR3 contains 14 residues. The CDR3 loop reads CASSLLGVNQPQHF. In DNA form, the CDR3 reads TGTGCCAGCAGTTTGTTGGGCGTCAATCAGCCCCAGCATTTT.

This chain links TRBV6-5 with TRBJ2-5, with D possibly being TRBD2 (5 bases). Germline V gene sequence: CDR1 MNHEY, CDR2 SVGAGI. CDR3 length: 13 residues. V was clipped by 8 bases and J by 1 base, with 11 bases between them. The CDR3 loop is CASRPSPQETQYF. The DNA for the CDR3 is TGTGCCAGCCGGCCTAGCCCCCAAGAGACCCAGTACTTC.

This chain connects TRBV5-1 to TRBJ2-3, with D possibly being TRBD2 (6 bases). Germline V CDR1 and CDR2: SGHRS, YFSETQ. Trimming left V 1 base short and J 0 bases short, with 9 bases between. The CDR3 consists of 15 residues. The CDR3 protein is CASSLRGASTDTQYF. The CDR3 nucleotides read TGCGCCAGCAGCTTGCGCGGGGCCAGCACAGATACGCAGTATTTT.

The J gene is TRBJ1-3, the V gene TRBV30; perhaps TRBD1 as D (6 bases). Germline assignment: CDR1 GTSNPN and CDR2 SVGIG (reference sequence). Trimming removed 3 bases at V and 2 bases at J, with 17 bases between. This CDR3 is 16 amino acids long. CDR3 region: CAWSRGETGPGNTIYF. The DNA of the CDR3 is TGTGCCTGGAGCCGGGGGGAGACAGGCCCTGGAAACACCATATATTTT.

The chain has TRBV18 and TRBJ1-1; no firm D call. The CDR3 is made up of 14 amino acids. Between the trimmed V and J ends, which lost 5 bases and 0 bases, there was a span of 10 bases. Per the germline V gene, CDR1 is KGHSH and CDR2 is LQKENI. For the CDR3, the DNA is TGTGCCAGCTCAGGGAGGACCATGAACACTGAAGCTTTCTTT. It is translated as CASSGRTMNTEAFF.

The chain uses TRBV9 and TRBJ2-3; TRBD1 might be the D (5 bases). Germline CDR1 and CDR2: SGDLS and YYNGEE. Trimming took off 3 bases at V and 1 base at J, with 9 bases between the two ends. The CDR3 contains 14 residues. This chain's CDR3 is CASSAETGTDTQYF. CDR3 bases: TGTGCCAGCAGCGCCGAGACAGGCACAGATACGCAGTATTTT.

The genes are TRBV7-6 and TRBJ1-2, with TRBD1 matching over 8 bases. Per the germline V gene, CDR1 is SGHVS and CDR2 is FNYEAQ. The J segment lost 6 bases and the V segment lost 5 bases, leaving 8 bases of the junction unmatched. The CDR3 is made up of 14 amino acids. The CDR3 bases are TGTGCCAGCAGCATTCGACAGGGGCAGGATGGCTACACCTTC. Protein: CASSIRQGQDGYTF.

In DNA form, the CDR3 reads TGTGCCTGGAGTGTACGGATCAGGGAAAGTGGCTACACCTTC. This sequence encodes CAWSVRIRESGYTF. This sequence joins TRBV30 and TRBJ1-2; D is perhaps TRBD1 (5 bases). V was trimmed by 0 bases and J by 7 bases, leaving 15 bases between them. CDR3 length: 14 amino acids. The germline V gene has CDR1 GTSNPN and CDR2 SVGIG (reference sequence).

The chain is built from TRBV4-1 and TRBJ1-6; the D gene is possibly TRBD1 (6 bases). Germline values: CDR1 MGHRA, CDR2 YSYEKL. The CDR3 loop spans 15 amino acids. The V and J ends lost 9 bases and 0 bases respectively, with 12 bases between them. The CDR3 nucleotides are TGCGCCAGTTCGGACAGAAGCTCCTATAATTCACCCCTCCACTTT. As protein: CASSDRSSYNSPLHF.

This rearrangement joins TRBV5-6 to TRBJ1-1, with D tentatively TRBD1 (6 bases). Germline V gene lookup returns CDR1 SGHDT and CDR2 YYEEEE. The CDR3 is 15 residues long. V lost 5 bases and J 2 bases, leaving 16 bases between the germline ends. The CDR3 DNA sequence: TGTGCCAGCAGGAGAGGGTGGGGGGGCAACACTGAAGCTTTCTTT. Translating gives CASRRGWGGNTEAFF.

The chain has TRBV18 and TRBJ1-1; TRBD1 agrees at 8 bases. CDR1 is KGHSH and CDR2 is LQKENI in the germline V gene. The CDR3 contains 13 residues. The V and J ends lost 4 bases and 3 bases, in that order; junction bases with no gene match: 1. CDR3 DNA: TGTGCCAGCTCACAGGACAGGGACACTGAAGCTTTCTTT. Its protein is CASSQDRDTEAFF.

The chain employs TRBV25-1 and TRBJ2-2; D perhaps matches TRBD1 (6 bases). Germline-derived CDR1 and CDR2 are MGHDK and SYGVNS. The length of the CDR3 is 14 residues. The V end was cut by 6 bases, the J end by 8 bases, with 16 bases between. CDR3: CASSRDHQGGELFF. CDR3 nucleotides: TGTGCCAGCAGCCGGGACCATCAGGGGGGGGAGCTGTTTTTT.